The 10 T cell receptor beta chains below all came from one sample that was sequenced in a study of Ad26.COV2.S vaccination and SARS-CoV-2 variants. Sequenced by immunoSEQ multiplex PCR; TCRdb stores in-frame clones only, minus some. This sample has roughly 350,000 clones; around 87% occur once, and the top ten carry roughly 3.2%. Treatment noted: some 20 received Ad26.COV2.S at low or high dose, single or two shots; several received placebo; per-sample allocation not given. The samples date from day 63 after the first vaccine or placebo injection. Material: peripheral blood, obtained in a trial of Ad26.COV2.S vaccine versus placebo. The receptors come from a person between 18 and 65 years old who received the Ad26.COV2.S COVID-19 vaccine or a placebo.

This clone was observed once. The rearrangement links TRBV27 to TRBJ2-3; TRBD2 matches at 8 bases. The CDR3 has 15 amino acids. The J segment lost 3 bases and the V segment lost 3 bases, leaving 5 bases of the junction unmatched. The germline CDR1 and CDR2 sequences are MNHEY and SMNVEV (reference sequence). The CDR3 DNA sequence: TGTGCCAGCAGTTTGATACGGGGGGGGACAGATACGCAGTATTTT. Its protein is CASSLIRGGTDTQYF.

The chain joins TRBV19 to TRBJ2-6; D remains unclear. The ends were cut back, 1 base at V and 3 bases at J, with 7 bases in the middle. CDR1 LNHDA and CDR2 SQIVND come from the germline V gene (reference sequence). The CDR3 extends over 15 amino acids. CDR3 nucleotides: TGTGCCAGTAGTATAGTTGGGTATGGGGCCAACGTCCTGACTTTC. This gives the protein CASSIVGYGANVLTF.

This chain joins TRBV30 and TRBJ1-1; tentatively, D is TRBD1 (6 bases). Germline lookup yields CDR1 GTSNPN and CDR2 SVGIG (reference sequence). The CDR3 extends over 14 amino acids. V gave up 4 bases and J gave up 2 bases, with 14 bases separating them. Written as DNA, the CDR3 is TGTGCCTGGAACCGGGACACGGGTAACACTGAAGCTTTCTTT. It specifies CAWNRDTGNTEAFF. The variable domain in full, with the rest retrieved from reference TRBV30 and TRBJ1-1, is SQTIHQWPATLVQPVGSPLSLECTVEGTSNPNLYWYRQAAGRGLQLLFYSVGIGQISSEVPQNLSASRPQDRQFILSSKKLLLSDSGFYLCAWNRDTGNTEAFFGQGTRLTVV.

The rearrangement joins TRBV3-1 (or the pseudogene TRBV3-2) to TRBJ2-2, with a tentative D call TRBD2 (6 bases). The CDR3 totals 16 residues. V shed 0 bases and J shed 3 bases, with 11 bases lying between them. Germline V CDR1 and CDR2: LGHDT, YNNKEL (reference sequence). Here the CDR3 reads CASSQEGSGDTGELFF. The CDR3 DNA reads as TGTGCCAGCAGCCAAGAGGGGTCGGGGGACACCGGGGAGCTGTTTTTT.

V gene TRBV11-2 combines with J gene TRBJ2-1, with TRBD2 matching over 12 bases. The J segment lost 15 bases and the V segment lost 5 bases, leaving 8 bases of the junction unmatched. Looked up from germline, CDR1 is SGHAT and CDR2 is FQNNGV. The CDR3 totals 13 residues. This CDR3 is CASSTMTSGGGFF. The DNA for the CDR3 is TGTGCCAGCAGCACAATGACTAGCGGGGGTGGGTTCTTC.

Remarks on this clone: At the DNA level, this CDR3 is encoded by other sequences in the same sample as well. The chain joins TRBV30 to TRBJ1-5; perhaps TRBD1 as D (6 bases). The germline V and J ends were trimmed by 1 base and 4 bases, with 8 bases remaining between them. There are 13 residues in the CDR3. The germline V gene encodes CDR1 GTSNPN and CDR2 SVGIG (reference sequence). The CDR3 DNA follows: TGTGCCTGGAGTGAGGGGGGGAATCAGCCCCAGCATTTT. It is translated as CAWSEGGNQPQHF.

The rearrangement links TRBV9 to TRBJ2-3; 10 bases are a match to TRBD2. This CDR3 has 16 residues. Germline lookup yields CDR1 SGDLS and CDR2 YYNGEE. After removal of 4 bases from V and 1 base from J, the junction contained 6 bases not matched to a gene. Here the CDR3 reads CASSPLAGGRTDTQYF. Here the CDR3 DNA reads TGTGCCAGCAGCCCCTTAGCGGGGGGACGCACAGATACGCAGTATTTT.

The genes are TRBV9 and TRBJ2-5; 12 bases map to TRBD2. Trimming cost V 1 base and J 5 bases; bases outside gene matches: 6. The germline V gene encodes CDR1 SGDLS and CDR2 YYNGEE. The CDR3 runs 16 residues. CDR3 in amino acids: CASSVRASGGEETQYF. CDR3 in DNA: TGTGCCAGCAGCGTACGGGCTAGCGGGGGGGAGGAGACCCAGTACTTC.

This sequence joins TRBV6-5 and TRBJ1-1; 9 bases are shared with TRBD1. The V segment lost 6 bases and the J segment 1 base; nucleotides outside the gene matches: 3. Germline V lookup: CDR1 MNHEY, CDR2 SVGAGI. The CDR3 is 14 residues long. CDR3 amino acids: CASSWDRANTEAFF. The CDR3 DNA follows: TGTGCCAGCAGCTGGGACAGGGCGAACACTGAAGCTTTCTTT.

This clone was observed a few times. J is TRBJ1-2 and V is TRBV6-2 or TRBV6-3; tentatively, D is TRBD1 (5 bases). Trimming removed 2 bases at V and 7 bases at J, with 11 bases between. The germline V gene encodes CDR1 MNHEY and CDR2 SVGEGT. CDR3 length: 13 amino acids. CDR3 residues: CASSYGTLVGYTF. CDR3 DNA: TGTGCCAGCAGTTACGGGACGCTTGTTGGCTACACCTTC.